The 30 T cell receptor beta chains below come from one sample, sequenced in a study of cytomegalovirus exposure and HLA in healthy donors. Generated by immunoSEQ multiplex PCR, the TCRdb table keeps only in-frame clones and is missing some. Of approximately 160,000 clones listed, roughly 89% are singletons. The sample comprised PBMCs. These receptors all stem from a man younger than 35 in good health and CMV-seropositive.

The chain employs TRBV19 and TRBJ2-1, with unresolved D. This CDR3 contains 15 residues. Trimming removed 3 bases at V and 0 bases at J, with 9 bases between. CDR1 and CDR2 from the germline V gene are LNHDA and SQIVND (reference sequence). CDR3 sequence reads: CASSIETYSYNEQFF. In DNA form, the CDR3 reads TGTGCCAGTAGTATTGAGACTTACTCCTACAATGAGCAGTTCTTC.

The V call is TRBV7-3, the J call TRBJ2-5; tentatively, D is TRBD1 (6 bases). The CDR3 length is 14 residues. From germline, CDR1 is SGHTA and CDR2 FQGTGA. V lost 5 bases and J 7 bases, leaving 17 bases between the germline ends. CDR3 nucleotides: TGTGCCAGCAGCGACGGGACACTGGCGAGGACCCAGTACTTC. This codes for CASSDGTLARTQYF. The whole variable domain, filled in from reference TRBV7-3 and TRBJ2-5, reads GAGVSQTPSNKVTEKGKYVELRCDPISGHTALYWYRQSLGQGPEFLIYFQGTGAADDSGLPNDRFFAVRPEGSVSTLKIQRTERGDSAVYLCASSDGTLARTQYFGPGTRLLVL.

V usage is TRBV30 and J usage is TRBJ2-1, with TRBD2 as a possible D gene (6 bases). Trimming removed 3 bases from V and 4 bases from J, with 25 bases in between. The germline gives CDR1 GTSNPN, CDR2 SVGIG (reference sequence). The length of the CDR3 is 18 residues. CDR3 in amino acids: CAWRAWGTEFLGYNEQFF. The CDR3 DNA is TGTGCCTGGAGGGCCTGGGGGACTGAGTTTCTCGGGTACAATGAGCAGTTCTTC.

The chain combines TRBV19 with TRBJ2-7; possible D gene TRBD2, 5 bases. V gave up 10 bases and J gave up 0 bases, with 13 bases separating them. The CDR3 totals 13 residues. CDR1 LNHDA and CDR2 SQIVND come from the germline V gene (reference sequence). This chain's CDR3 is CATESGVSYEQYF. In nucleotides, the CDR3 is TGTGCCACCGAAAGCGGAGTCTCCTACGAGCAGTACTTC. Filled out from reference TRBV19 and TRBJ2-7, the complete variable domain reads DGGITQSPKYLFRKEGQNVTLSCEQNLNHDAMYWYRQDPGQGLRLIYYSQIVNDFQKGDIAEGYSVSREKKESFPLTVTSAQKNPTAFYLCATESGVSYEQYFGPGTRLTVT.

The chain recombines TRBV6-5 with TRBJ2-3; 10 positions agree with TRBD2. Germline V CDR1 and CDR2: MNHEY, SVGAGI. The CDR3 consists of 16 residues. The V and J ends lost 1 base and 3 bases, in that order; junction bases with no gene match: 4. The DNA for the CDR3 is TGTGCCAGCAGTTACTTAGCTAGCGGGAGTACAGATACGCAGTATTTT. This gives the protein CASSYLASGSTDTQYF.

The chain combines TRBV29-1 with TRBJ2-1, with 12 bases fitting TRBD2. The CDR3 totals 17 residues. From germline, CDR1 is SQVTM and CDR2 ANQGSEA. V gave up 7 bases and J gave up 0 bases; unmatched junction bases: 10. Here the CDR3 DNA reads TGCAGCGCAACTAGCGGGAGGTTTAGGAGCTCCTACAATGAGCAGTTCTTC. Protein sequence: CSATSGRFRSSYNEQFF.

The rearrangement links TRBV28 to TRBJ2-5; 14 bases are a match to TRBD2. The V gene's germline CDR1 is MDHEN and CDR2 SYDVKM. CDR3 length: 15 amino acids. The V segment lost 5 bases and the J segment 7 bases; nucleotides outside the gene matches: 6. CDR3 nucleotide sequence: TGTGCCAGCAGTCTAGGGACTAGCGGGAGTGGGACCCAGTACTTC. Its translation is CASSLGTSGSGTQYF. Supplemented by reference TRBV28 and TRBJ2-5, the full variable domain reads DVKVTQSSRYLVKRTGEKVFLECVQDMDHENMFWYRQDPGLGLRLIYFSYDVKMKEKGDIPEGYSVSREKKERFSLILESASTNQTSMYLCASSLGTSGSGTQYFGPGTRLLVL.

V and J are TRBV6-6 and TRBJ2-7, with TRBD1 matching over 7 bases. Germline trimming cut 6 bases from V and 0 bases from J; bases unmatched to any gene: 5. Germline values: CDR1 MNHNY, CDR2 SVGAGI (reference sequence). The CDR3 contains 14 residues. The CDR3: CASRTGQNSYEQYF. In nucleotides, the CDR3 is TGTGCCAGCAGAACGGGACAGAACTCCTACGAGCAGTACTTC.

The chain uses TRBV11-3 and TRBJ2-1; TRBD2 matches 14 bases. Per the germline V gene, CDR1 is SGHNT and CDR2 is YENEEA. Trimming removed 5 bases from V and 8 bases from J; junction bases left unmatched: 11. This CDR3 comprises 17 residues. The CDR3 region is CASSTRSGTSGRHEQFF. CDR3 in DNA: TGTGCCAGCAGCACTAGATCCGGGACTAGCGGGAGACATGAGCAGTTCTTC.

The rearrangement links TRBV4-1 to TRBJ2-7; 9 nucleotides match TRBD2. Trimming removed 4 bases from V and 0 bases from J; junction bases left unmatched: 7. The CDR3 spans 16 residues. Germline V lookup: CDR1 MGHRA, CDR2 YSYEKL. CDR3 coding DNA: TGCGCCAGCAGCCCGGGGCGGGGGGGGAGCTCCTACGAGCAGTACTTC. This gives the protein CASSPGRGGSSYEQYF.

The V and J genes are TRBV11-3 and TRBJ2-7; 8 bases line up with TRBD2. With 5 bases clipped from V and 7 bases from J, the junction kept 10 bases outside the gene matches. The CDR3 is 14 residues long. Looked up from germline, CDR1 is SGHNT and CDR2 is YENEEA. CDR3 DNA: TGTGCCAGCAGCCGAACTAGCGGAGGCGGGGAGCAGTACTTC. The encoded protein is CASSRTSGGGEQYF.

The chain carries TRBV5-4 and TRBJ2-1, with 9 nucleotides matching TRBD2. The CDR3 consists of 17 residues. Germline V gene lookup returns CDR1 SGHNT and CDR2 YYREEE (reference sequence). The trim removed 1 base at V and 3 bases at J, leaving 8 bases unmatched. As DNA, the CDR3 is TGTGCCAGCAGCTTGTCGTCTAGCGGGACTATCTACAATGAGCAGTTCTTC. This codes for CASSLSSSGTIYNEQFF.

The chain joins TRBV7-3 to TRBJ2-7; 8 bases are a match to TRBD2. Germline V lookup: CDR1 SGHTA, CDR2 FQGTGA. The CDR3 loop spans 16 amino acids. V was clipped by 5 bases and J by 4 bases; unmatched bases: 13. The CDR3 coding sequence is TGTGCCAGCAGCCCACGGGGTGGGACTAGATTGTACGAGCAGTACTTC. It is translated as CASSPRGGTRLYEQYF.

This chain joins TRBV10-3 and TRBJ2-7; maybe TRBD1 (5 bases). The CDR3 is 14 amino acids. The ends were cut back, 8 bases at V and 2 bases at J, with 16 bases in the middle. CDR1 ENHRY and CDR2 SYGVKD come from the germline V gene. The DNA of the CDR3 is TGTGCCATCCCAGCGACAGTCTCCCCCTACGAGCAGTACTTC. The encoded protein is CAIPATVSPYEQYF.

CDR3 sequence (DNA): TGTGCCAGCAGTGATCTAGCCGCCTACGAGCAGTACTTC. Encoded protein: CASSDLAAYEQYF. V is TRBV6-1 and J is TRBJ2-7; D possibly corresponds to TRBD2 (5 bases). Germline V lookup: CDR1 MNHNS, CDR2 SASEGT. This CDR3 contains 13 residues. Trimming cost V 3 bases and J 2 bases, with 8 bases left between them.

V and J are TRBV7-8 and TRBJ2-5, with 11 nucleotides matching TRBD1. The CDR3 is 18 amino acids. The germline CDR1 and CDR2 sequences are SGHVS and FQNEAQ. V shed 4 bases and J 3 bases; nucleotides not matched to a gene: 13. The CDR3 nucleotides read TGTGCCAGCAGCTCTCTCGTGGGAGGGACAGGGGGGGAAGAGACCCAGTACTTC. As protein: CASSSLVGGTGGEETQYF.

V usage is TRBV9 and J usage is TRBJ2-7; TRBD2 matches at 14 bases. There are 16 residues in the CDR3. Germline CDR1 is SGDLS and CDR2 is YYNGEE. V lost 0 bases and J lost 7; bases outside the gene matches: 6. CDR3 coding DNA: TGTGCCAGCAGCGTAGGACTAGCGGGAGGGTGGGGGGAGCAGTACTTC. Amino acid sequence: CASSVGLAGGWGEQYF.

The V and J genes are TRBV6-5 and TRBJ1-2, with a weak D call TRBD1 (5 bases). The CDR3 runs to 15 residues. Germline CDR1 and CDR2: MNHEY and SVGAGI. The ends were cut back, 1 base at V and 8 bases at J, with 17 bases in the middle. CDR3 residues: CASSYFTGGYYGYTF. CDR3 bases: TGTGCCAGCAGTTACTTTACGGGGGGGTATTACGGCTACACCTTC.

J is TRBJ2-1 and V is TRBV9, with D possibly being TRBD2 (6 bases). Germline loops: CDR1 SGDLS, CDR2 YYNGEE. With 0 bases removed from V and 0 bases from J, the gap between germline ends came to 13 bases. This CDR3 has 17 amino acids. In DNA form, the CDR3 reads TGTGCCAGCAGCGTAGAAGGGGCGGGGAGCTCCTACAATGAGCAGTTCTTC. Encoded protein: CASSVEGAGSSYNEQFF.

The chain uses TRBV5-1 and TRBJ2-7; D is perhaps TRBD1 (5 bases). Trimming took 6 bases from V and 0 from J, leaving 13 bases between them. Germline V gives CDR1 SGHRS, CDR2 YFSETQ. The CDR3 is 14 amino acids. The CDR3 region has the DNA TGCGCCAGCACCCGCACAGGAAACTCCTACGAGCAGTACTTC. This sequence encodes CASTRTGNSYEQYF.

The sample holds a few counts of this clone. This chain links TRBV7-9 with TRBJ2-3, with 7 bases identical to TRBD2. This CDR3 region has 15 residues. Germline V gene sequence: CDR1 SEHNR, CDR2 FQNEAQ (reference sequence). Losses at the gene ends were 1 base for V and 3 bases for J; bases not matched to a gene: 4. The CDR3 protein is CASSLGGSGTDTQYF. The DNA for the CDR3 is TGTGCCAGCAGCTTAGGGGGTAGCGGGACAGATACGCAGTATTTT.

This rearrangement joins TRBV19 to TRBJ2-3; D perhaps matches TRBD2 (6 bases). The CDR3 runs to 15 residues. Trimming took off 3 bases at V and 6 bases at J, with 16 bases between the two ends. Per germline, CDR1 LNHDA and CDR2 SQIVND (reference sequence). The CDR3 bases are TGTGCCAGTAGTATTTGGAGTAGCGGCCGGGATACGCAGTATTTT. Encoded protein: CASSIWSSGRDTQYF. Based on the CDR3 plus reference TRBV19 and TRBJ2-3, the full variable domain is DGGITQSPKYLFRKEGQNVTLSCEQNLNHDAMYWYRQDPGQGLRLIYYSQIVNDFQKGDIAEGYSVSREKKESFPLTVTSAQKNPTAFYLCASSIWSSGRDTQYFGPGTRLTVL.

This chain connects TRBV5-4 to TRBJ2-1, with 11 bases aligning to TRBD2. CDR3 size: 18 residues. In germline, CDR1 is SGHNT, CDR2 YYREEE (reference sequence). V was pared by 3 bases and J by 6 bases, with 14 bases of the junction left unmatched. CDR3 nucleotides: TGTGCCAGCAGCTCCTCAAGCTTACTAGCGGGAGTTGGCAATGAGCAGTTCTTC. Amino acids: CASSSSSLLAGVGNEQFF.

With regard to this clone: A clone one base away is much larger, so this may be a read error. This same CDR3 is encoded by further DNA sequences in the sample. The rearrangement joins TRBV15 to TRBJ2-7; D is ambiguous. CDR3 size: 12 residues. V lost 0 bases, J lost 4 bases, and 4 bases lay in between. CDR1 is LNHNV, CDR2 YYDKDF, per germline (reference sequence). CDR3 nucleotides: TGTGCCACCAGCAGAGACCGGTACGAGCAGTACTTC. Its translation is CATSRDRYEQYF.

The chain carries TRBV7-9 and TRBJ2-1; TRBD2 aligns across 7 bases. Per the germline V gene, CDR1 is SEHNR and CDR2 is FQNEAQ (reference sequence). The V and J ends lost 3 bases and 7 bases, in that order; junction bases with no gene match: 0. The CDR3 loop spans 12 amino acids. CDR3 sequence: CASSFGRNEQFF. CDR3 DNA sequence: TGTGCCAGCAGCTTCGGGAGGAATGAGCAGTTCTTC.

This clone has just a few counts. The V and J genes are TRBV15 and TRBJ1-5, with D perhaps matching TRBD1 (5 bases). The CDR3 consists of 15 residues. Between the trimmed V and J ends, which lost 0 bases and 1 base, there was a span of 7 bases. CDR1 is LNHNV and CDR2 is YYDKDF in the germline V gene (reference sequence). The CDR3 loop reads CATSRDRESNQPQHF. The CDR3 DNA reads TGTGCCACCAGCAGAGACAGGGAAAGCAATCAGCCCCAGCATTTT.

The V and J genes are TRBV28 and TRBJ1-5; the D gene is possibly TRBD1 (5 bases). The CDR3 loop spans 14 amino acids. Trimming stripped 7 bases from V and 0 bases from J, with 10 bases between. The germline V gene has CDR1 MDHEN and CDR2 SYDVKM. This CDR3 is CASTDSVSNQPQHF. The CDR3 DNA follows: TGTGCCAGCACCGACAGTGTTAGCAATCAGCCCCAGCATTTT.

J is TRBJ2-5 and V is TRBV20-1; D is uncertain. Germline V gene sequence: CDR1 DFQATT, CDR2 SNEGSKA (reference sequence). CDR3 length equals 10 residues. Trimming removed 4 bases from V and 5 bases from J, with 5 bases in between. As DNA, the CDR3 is TGCAGTGCTACCCAGGAGACCCAGTACTTC. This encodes CSATQETQYF.

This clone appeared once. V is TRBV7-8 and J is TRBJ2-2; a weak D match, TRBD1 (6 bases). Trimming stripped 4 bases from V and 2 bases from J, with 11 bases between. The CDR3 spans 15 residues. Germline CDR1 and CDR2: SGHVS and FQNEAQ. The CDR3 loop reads CASSSNRENTGELFF. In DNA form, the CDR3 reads TGTGCCAGCAGCTCGAACAGGGAAAACACCGGGGAGCTGTTTTTT.

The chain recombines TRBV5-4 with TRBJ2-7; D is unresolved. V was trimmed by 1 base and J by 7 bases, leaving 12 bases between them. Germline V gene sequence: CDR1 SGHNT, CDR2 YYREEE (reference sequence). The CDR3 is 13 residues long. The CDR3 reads CASSLFGGLEQYF. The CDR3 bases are TGTGCCAGCAGCTTGTTCGGCGGATTGGAGCAGTACTTC.